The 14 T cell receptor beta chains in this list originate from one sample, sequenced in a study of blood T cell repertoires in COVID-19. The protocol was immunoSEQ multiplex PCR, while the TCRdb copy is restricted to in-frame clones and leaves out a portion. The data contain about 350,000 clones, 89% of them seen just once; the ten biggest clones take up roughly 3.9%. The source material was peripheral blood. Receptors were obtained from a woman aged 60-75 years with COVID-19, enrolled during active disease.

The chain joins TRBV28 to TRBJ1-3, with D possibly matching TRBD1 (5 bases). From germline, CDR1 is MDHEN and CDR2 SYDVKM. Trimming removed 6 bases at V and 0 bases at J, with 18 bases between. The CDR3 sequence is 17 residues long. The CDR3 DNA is TGTGCCAGCAGCCGGGGGGAGGGGCCGACCTCTGGAAACACCATATATTTT. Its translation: CASSRGEGPTSGNTIYF.

CDR3 in amino acids: CASSYSKVYRYYEQYF. The CDR3 DNA sequence: TGTGCCAGCAGTTACTCGAAAGTGTACAGGTACTACGAGCAGTACTTC. The rearrangement links TRBV6-2 or TRBV6-3 to TRBJ2-7; D possibly corresponds to TRBD1 (5 bases). The V gene lost 0 bases and the J gene lost 3 bases, with 15 bases spanning the gap. Looked up from germline, CDR1 is MNHEY and CDR2 is SVGEGT. This CDR3 spans 16 amino acids.

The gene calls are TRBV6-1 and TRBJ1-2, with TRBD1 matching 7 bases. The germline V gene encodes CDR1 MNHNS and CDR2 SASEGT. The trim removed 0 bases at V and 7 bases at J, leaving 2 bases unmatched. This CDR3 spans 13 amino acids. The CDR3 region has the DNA TGTGCCAGCAGTGAAGCAGGGGGCATTGGCTACACCTTC. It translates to CASSEAGGIGYTF.

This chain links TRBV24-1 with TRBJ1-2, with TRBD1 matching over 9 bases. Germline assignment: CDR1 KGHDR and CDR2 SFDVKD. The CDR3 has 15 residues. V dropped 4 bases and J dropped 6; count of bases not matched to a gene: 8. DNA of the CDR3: TGTGCCACCAGTGACCGCACCCGGACAGGGGATGGCTACACCTTC. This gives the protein CATSDRTRTGDGYTF.

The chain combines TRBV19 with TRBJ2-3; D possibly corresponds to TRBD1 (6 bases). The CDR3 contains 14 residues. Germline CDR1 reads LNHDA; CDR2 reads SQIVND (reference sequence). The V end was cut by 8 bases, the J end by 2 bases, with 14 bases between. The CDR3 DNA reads TGTGCCAGTGCGGTTGGACAGTCCACAGATACGCAGTATTTT. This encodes CASAVGQSTDTQYF.

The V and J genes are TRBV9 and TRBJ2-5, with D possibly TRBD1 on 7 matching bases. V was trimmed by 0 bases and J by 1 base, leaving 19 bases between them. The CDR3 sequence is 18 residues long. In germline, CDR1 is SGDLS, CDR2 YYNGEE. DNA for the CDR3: TGTGCCAGCAGCGTAGGGCGGGACAGCATGACTATCCAAGAGACCCAGTACTTC. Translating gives CASSVGRDSMTIQETQYF.

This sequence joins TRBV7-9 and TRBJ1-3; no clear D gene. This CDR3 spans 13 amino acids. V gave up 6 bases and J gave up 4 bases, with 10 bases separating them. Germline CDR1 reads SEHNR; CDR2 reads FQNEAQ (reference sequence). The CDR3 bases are TGTGCCAGCAGACACCGACAAGGAAACACCATATATTTT. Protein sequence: CASRHRQGNTIYF.

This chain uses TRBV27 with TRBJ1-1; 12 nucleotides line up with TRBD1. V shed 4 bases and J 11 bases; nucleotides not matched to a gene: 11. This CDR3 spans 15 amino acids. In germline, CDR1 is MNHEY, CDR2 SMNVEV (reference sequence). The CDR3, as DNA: TGTGCCAGCAGTTCCCCGGGACAGGGGGCGCGGGAGGCTTTCTTT. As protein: CASSSPGQGAREAFF.

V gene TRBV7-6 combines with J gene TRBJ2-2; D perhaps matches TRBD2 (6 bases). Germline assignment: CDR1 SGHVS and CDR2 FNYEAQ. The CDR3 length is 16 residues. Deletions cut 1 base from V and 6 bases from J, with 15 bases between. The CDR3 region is CASSLVASDLPGELFF. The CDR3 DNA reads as TGTGCCAGCAGCTTAGTGGCTAGCGACCTCCCCGGGGAGCTGTTTTTT.

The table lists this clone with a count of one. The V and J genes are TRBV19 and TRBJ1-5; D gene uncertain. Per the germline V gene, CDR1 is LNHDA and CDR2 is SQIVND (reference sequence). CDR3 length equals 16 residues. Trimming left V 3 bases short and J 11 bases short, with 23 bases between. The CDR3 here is CASSIFGGSGGRAQHF. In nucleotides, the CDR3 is TGTGCCAGTAGTATCTTCGGAGGGTCTGGCGGAAGGGCCCAGCATTTT.

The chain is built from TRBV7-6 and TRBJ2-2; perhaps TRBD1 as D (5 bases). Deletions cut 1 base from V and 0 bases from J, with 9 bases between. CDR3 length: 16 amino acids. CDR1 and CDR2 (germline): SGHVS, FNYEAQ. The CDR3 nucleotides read TGTGCCAGCAGCTTAGAAGCCAGGGCGAACACCGGGGAGCTGTTTTTT. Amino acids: CASSLEARANTGELFF. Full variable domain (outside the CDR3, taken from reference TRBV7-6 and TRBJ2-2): GAGVSQSPRYKVTKRGQDVALRCDPISGHVSLYWYRQALGQGPEFLTYFNYEAQQDKSGLPNDRFSAERPEGSISTLTIQRTEQRDSAMYRCASSLEARANTGELFFGEGSRLTVL.

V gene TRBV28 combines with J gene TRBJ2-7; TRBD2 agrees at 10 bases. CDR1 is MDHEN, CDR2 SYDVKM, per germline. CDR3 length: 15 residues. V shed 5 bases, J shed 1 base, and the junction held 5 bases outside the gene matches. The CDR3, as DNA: TGTGCCAGCAGTGCCTCGACTAGCGGGTCCTACGAGCAGTACTTC. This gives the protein CASSASTSGSYEQYF.

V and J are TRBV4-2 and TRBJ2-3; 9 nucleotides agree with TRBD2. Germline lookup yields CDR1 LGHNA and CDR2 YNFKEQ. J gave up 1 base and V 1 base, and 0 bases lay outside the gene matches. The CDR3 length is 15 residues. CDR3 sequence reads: CASSQVAGGTDTQYF. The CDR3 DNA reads TGTGCCAGCAGCCAAGTAGCGGGGGGCACAGATACGCAGTATTTT.

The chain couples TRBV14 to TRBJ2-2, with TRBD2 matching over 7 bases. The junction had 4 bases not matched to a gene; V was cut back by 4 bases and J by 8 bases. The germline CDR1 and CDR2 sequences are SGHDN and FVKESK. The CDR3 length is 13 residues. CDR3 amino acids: CASSPGGRGELFF. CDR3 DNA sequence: TGTGCCAGCAGCCCGGGCGGGAGAGGGGAGCTGTTTTTT.